These 18 T cell receptor beta chains share one sample of origin, sequenced in a study of tumor-infiltrating lymphocytes in primary liver carcinoma. From about 530 ng total RNA, TCR beta cDNA was generated with a primer in the constant region. Employing slightly modified ARM-PCR, three nested multiplex PCR rounds were run, and these gave rise to the TCR beta libraries. A C-beta reverse primer was combined with TRBV1-TRBV30 forward primers in the first two PCR rounds, and each round had 10 cycles. Via MiXCR, TCRdb re-called the multiplex PCR reads, giving one row per CDR3 protein. The sample lists 250,000 to 350,000 distinct CDR3 sequences; 45% to 70% were seen once. For blood RNA, unsorted whole blood served as the source, and germline DNA was extracted too. Specimen: peripheral blood. These receptors were taken from a woman aged 25 to 45 with primary liver carcinoma and hepatitis B virus infection.

The chain has TRBV30 and TRBJ1-5; D call uncertain. The CDR3 covers 13 residues. Trimming shortened V by 2 bases and J by 1 base, and 6 bases separated the two germline ends. Germline V CDR1 and CDR2: GTSNPN, SVGIG (reference sequence). The CDR3 loop is CAWSLWSNQPQHF. The CDR3 bases are TGTGCCTGGAGTCTATGGAGCAATCAGCCCCAGCATTTT.

About this clonotype: Because it lacks the conserved phenylalanine or tryptophan at the end, this CDR3 is likely a read error. This sequence joins TRBV6-2 or TRBV6-3 and TRBJ1-2, with 8 bases matching TRBD1. The germline gives CDR1 MNHEY, CDR2 SVGEGT. This CDR3 has 16 residues. The V segment lost 7 bases and the J segment 3 bases; nucleotides outside the gene matches: 13. The CDR3 loop is CASNNTYRGTDYGYTL. In DNA, the CDR3 is TGTGCCAGCAACAACACCTACAGGGGGACTGACTATGGCTACACCTTA.

This clonotype was seen just once. The germline gene is not matched at one end of the junction; a read error may be the cause. This chain connects TRBV29-1 to TRBJ1-1; D perhaps matches TRBD1 (5 bases). CDR3 length: 13 amino acids. The germline V gene has CDR1 SQVTM and CDR2 ANQGSEA. CDR3 bases: TGCAGCGTTCGTGACGGGGCGTTCCCTGAAGCTTACTTT. It is translated as CSVRDGAFPEAYF.

This clonotype was counted at least ten times. The chain uses TRBV6-5 and TRBJ1-2; D is ambiguous. Germline V gene data show CDR1 as MNHEY and CDR2 as SVGAGI. CDR3 length: 13 residues. V gave up 0 bases and J gave up 8 bases, with 10 bases separating them. The CDR3 loop reads CASSYSILEGYTF. The CDR3 DNA reads TGTGCCAGCAGTTACTCGATCTTGGAAGGCTACACCTTC.

This clonotype was picked up a small number of times. One end of the junction is discordant with germline, which a read error may explain. The chain has TRBV6-5 and TRBJ1-5; 7 bases map to TRBD1. This CDR3 region has 13 residues. Germline V gene sequence: CDR1 MNHEY, CDR2 SVGAGI. The CDR3 loop reads CTSSPQGEQPQHF. Written as DNA, the CDR3 is TGTACCAGCAGTCCTCAGGGGGAGCAGCCCCAGCATTTT.

In regard to this clonotype: One end of the junction fails to match germline, which may point to a read error. V gene TRBV11-2 combines with J gene TRBJ2-2; D is ambiguous. The germline V gene encodes CDR1 SGHAT and CDR2 FQNNGV. This CDR3 contains 14 residues. The CDR3 sequence: CAGSLVSDTGELFF. The CDR3 DNA reads as TGTGCCGGCAGCTTAGTATCCGACACCGGGGAGCTGTTTTTT.

This clonotype was detected many times. The chain is built from TRBV11-2 and TRBJ2-1; perhaps TRBD2 as D (5 bases). The length of the CDR3 is 13 residues. The germline CDR1 and CDR2 sequences are SGHAT and FQNNGV. The V end lost 1 base, the J end lost 13 bases, and 14 bases lay between the germline ends. Here the CDR3 DNA reads TGTGCCAGCAGCTTAGCAACGGTGAGGGTACAGTTCTTC. Protein product: CASSLATVRVQFF.

Concerning this clonotype itself: Because the CDR3 is missing its conserved closing phenylalanine or tryptophan, this is likely a read error. The V gene is TRBV29-1, the J gene TRBJ2-7; D is perhaps TRBD2 (6 bases). This CDR3 region has 15 residues. Germline V gives CDR1 SQVTM, CDR2 ANQGSEA. CDR3 sequence reads: CSVGNPGWGVYGQYS. In DNA, the CDR3 is TGCAGCGTTGGTAACCCGGGGTGGGGGGTCTACGGGCAGTACTCC.

In regard to this clonotype: Here the CDR3 omits its conserved ending phenylalanine or tryptophan, so a read error is the likely source. This sequence joins TRBV11-2 and TRBJ2-1, with D uncertain. From germline, CDR1 is SGHAT and CDR2 FQNNGV. Trimming removed 3 bases at V and 2 bases at J, with 5 bases between. The CDR3 has 13 residues. The CDR3: CASSLEPYNEQFI. The DNA for the CDR3 is TGTGCCAGCAGCTTGGAGCCCTACAATGAGCAGTTCATC.

A remark on this clonotype: At one of its ends the junction is not consistent with the germline gene, which may arise from a read error. The chain carries TRBV11-1 and TRBJ2-1; possibly TRBD1 or TRBD2 for D (5 bases each). The CDR3 has 15 amino acids. The germline gives CDR1 SGHAT, CDR2 FQDESV (reference sequence). CDR3 nucleotide sequence: TGTGCCAGCCGCTTGGGGACCACCTCCTACAATGAGCACTTCTTC. Residues: CASRLGTTSYNEHFF.

This clonotype was picked up one time. A much larger clone lies a single base off, so this may be a read error. V gene TRBV4-1 combines with J gene TRBJ2-2, with D hard to call. The CDR3 is made up of 12 amino acids. Germline CDR1 and CDR2: MGHRA and YSYEKL. V shed 6 bases and J shed 3 bases, with 5 bases lying between them. The CDR3 region has the DNA TGCGCCAGCAGGCAATACACCGGGGAGCTGTTTTTT. Translation gives CASRQYTGELFF.

The chain recombines TRBV10-3 with TRBJ2-3; D possibly corresponds to TRBD2 (5 bases). With 8 bases removed from V and 2 bases from J, the gap between germline ends came to 11 bases. This CDR3 contains 13 residues. Germline values: CDR1 ENHRY, CDR2 SYGVKD. The DNA of the CDR3 is TGTGCCATCCGGGAACCGATCACAGATACGCAGTATTTT. It translates to CAIREPITDTQYF.

The gene calls are TRBV7-9 and TRBJ2-5; D may be TRBD2 (6 bases). CDR3 length equals 15 residues. V lost 3 bases to trimming and J lost 8 bases, with 19 bases between them. Germline assignment: CDR1 SEHNR and CDR2 FQNEAQ (reference sequence). This CDR3 is CASSFGSGPSPTQYF. In nucleotides, the CDR3 is TGTGCCAGCAGCTTTGGTAGCGGACCTTCCCCTACCCAGTACTTC.

The V gene is TRBV7-9, the J gene TRBJ2-7; tentatively, D is TRBD2 (5 bases). Trimming stripped 2 bases from V and 5 bases from J, with 13 bases between. CDR1 SEHNR and CDR2 FQNEAQ come from the germline V gene (reference sequence). CDR3 length: 14 residues. CDR3: CASSLNSPGNEQYF. The CDR3 DNA reads as TGTGCCAGCAGCTTAAACAGCCCGGGGAACGAGCAGTACTTC. Using reference TRBV7-9 and TRBJ2-7 for the parts outside the CDR3, the full variable domain is DTGVSQNPRHKITKRGQNVTFRCDPISEHNRLYWYRQTLGQGPEFLTYFQNEAQLEKSRLLSDRFSAERPKGSFSTLEIQRTEQGDSAMYLCASSLNSPGNEQYFGPGTRLTVT.

This clonotype has a single count. The germline gene is not matched at one end of the junction; a read error may be the cause. The chain combines TRBV10-3 with TRBJ2-1, with D possibly TRBD2 on 5 matching bases. CDR1 ENHRY and CDR2 SYGVKD come from the germline V gene. The CDR3 runs 12 residues. In DNA form, the CDR3 reads TGTGCCATAAGTGAGGGCGTAGGTGAGCAGTTCTTC. Its protein is CAISEGVGEQFF.

With regard to this clonotype: A read error may explain this, as a much larger clone is one base away. The gene calls are TRBV12-3 or TRBV12-4 and TRBJ1-1; D gene uncertain. The CDR3 contains 13 residues. The CDR3 sequence: CASTLGQAREAFF. The CDR3 nucleotides read TGTGCCAGCACTTTAGGTCAGGCCCGTGAAGCTTTCTTT.

As regards this clonotype: Sequence at one end of the junction differs from germline and may be a read error. The chain employs TRBV6-2 or TRBV6-3 and TRBJ1-5, with a weak D call TRBD1 (6 bases). This CDR3 is built from 13 residues. CDR1 and CDR2 (germline): MNHEY, SVGEGT. CDR3 nucleotides: TGTGTCAGCAGCTACAGGGACAATCAGCCCCAGCATTTT. Translating gives CVSSYRDNQPQHF.

With respect to this clonotype: At one end, the junction sequence differs from germline, possibly due to a read error. V and J are TRBV11-1 and TRBJ2-7; 8 bases are a match to TRBD2. The CDR3 runs to 16 residues. Germline CDR1 and CDR2: SGHAT and FQDESV (reference sequence). The CDR3 bases are TGTGCCAGCAGCCCAATAATGATTAGCGGGATGCACGAGCAGCACTTC. Translating gives CASSPIMISGMHEQHF.